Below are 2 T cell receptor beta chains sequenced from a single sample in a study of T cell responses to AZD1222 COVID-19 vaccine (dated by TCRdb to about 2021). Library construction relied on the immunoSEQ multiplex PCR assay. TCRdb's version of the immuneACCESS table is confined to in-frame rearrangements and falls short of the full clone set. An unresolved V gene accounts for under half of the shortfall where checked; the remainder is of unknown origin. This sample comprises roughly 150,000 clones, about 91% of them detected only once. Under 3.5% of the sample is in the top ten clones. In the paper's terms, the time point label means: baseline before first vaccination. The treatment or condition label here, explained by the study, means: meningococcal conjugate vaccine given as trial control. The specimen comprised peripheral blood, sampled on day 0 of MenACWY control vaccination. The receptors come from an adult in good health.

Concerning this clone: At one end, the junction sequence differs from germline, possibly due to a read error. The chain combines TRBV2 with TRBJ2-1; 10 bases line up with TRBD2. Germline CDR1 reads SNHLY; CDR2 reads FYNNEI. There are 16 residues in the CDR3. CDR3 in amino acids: CASREAGGSSYNEQFF. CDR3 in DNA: TGTGCCAGCAGGGAAGCGGGGGGGAGCTCCTACAATGAGCAGTTCTTC.

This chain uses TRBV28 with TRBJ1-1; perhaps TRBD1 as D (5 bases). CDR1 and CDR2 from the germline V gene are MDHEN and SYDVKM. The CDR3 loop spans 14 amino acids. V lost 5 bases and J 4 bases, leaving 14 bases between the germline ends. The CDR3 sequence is CASSPHRGGTEAFF. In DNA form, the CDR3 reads TGTGCCAGCAGTCCCCACCGGGGGGGCACTGAAGCTTTCTTT.